A single sample gave rise to the 16 T cell receptor beta chains below, sequenced in a study of CD4 T cells in relation to SARS-CoV-2 and coronaviruses. These receptors' targets are unknown. Repertoires were generated with immunoSEQ multiplex PCR, while TCRdb's copy carries only in-frame clones and drops some. This sample yields approximately 16,000 clones, of which 76% are seen a single time; about a quarter belongs to the top ten. The unexposed donors gave CD4+ T cells in about 2010-2019, prior to COVID-19. CD4+ T cells were isolated from the cells after less than 13 days of culture. Sequenced: CD4+ T cells from PBMCs, cultured in vitro. These receptors were obtained from a human donor in good health.

A few counts support this clone. The chain recombines TRBV27 with TRBJ1-1; 12 bases match TRBD1. From germline, CDR1 is MNHEY and CDR2 SMNVEV (reference sequence). The V segment lost 5 bases and the J segment 4 bases; nucleotides outside the gene matches: 14. CDR3 length: 18 residues. DNA of the CDR3: TGTGCCAGCAGTCCTCCCAGGTCGGGACAGGGGGCCTCCACTGAAGCTTTCTTT. Its protein product is CASSPPRSGQGASTEAFF.

The chain joins TRBV28 to TRBJ1-5, with 7 bases aligning to TRBD1. CDR3 length: 15 amino acids. Trimming cost V 10 bases and J 1 base; bases outside gene matches: 10. The V gene's germline CDR1 is MDHEN and CDR2 SYDVKM. The CDR3 loop reads CATHRQGISNQPQHF. The CDR3 DNA reads as TGTGCCACCCATAGACAGGGTATAAGCAATCAGCCCCAGCATTTT.

The chain combines TRBV10-3 with TRBJ2-7, with 9 positions matching TRBD1. The CDR3 is 14 residues long. Germline V gene data show CDR1 as ENHRY and CDR2 as SYGVKD. V was pared by 7 bases and J by 7 bases, with 11 bases of the junction left unmatched. The CDR3 protein is CAITAGTGSGEQYF. For the CDR3, the DNA is TGTGCCATCACGGCAGGGACAGGGTCTGGGGAGCAGTACTTC.

V gene TRBV24-1 combines with J gene TRBJ2-1, with 7 bases fitting TRBD2. Germline V gene sequence: CDR1 KGHDR, CDR2 SFDVKD. The CDR3 is made up of 15 amino acids. Trimming removed 9 bases from V and 2 bases from J; junction bases left unmatched: 9. The CDR3 coding sequence is TGTGCCACCGGACGTCGGGGAGGGGCCTACAATGAGCAGTTCTTC. Its translation: CATGRRGGAYNEQFF.

In this sample, this clone turned up a few times. The genes are TRBV25-1 and TRBJ2-7; D might be TRBD2 (6 bases). V dropped 1 base and J dropped 6 bases, with 19 bases sitting between them. The germline V gene has CDR1 MGHDK and CDR2 SYGVNS. The CDR3 loop spans 16 amino acids. The CDR3 coding sequence is TGTGCCAGCAGTGAATCTCCCCGACTAGGGACTCGCGAGCAGTACTTC. This gives the protein CASSESPRLGTREQYF.

This clone was seen more than once but under ten times. V usage is TRBV5-4 and J usage is TRBJ1-2, with D possibly matching TRBD1 (5 bases). The V end was cut by 9 bases, the J end by 3 bases, with 15 bases between. There are 13 residues in the CDR3. Germline V gene sequence: CDR1 SGHNT, CDR2 YYREEE (reference sequence). The CDR3 sequence is CATQSRGDYGYTF. The CDR3, as DNA: TGTGCCACTCAAAGTCGGGGGGACTATGGCTACACCTTC. Full variable domain (missing parts from reference TRBV5-4 and TRBJ1-2): ETGVTQSPTHLIKTRGQQVTLRCSSQSGHNTVSWYQQALGQGPQFIFQYYREEENGRGNFPPRFSGLQFPNYSSELNVNALELDDSALYLCATQSRGDYGYTFGSGTRLTVV.

This clone is a singleton in its sample. The rearrangement uses TRBV9 and TRBJ2-1; 10 bases agree with TRBD2. CDR1 SGDLS and CDR2 YYNGEE come from the germline V gene. J was trimmed by 1 base and V by 3 bases; bases with no gene match: 1. The CDR3 runs 15 residues. CDR3 region: CASSGTSGSYNEQFF. DNA for the CDR3: TGTGCCAGCAGCGGGACTAGCGGATCCTACAATGAGCAGTTCTTC.

The rearrangement joins TRBV4-1 to TRBJ2-7; 8 nucleotides line up with TRBD2. This CDR3 has 17 amino acids. Germline V CDR1 and CDR2: MGHRA, YSYEKL. The ends lost 5 bases at V and 4 bases at J; junction bases unmatched: 16. As DNA, the CDR3 is TGCGCCAGCAGCTATACAATTAGCGGGAACAGTGCATACGAGCAGTACTTC. This translates into CASSYTISGNSAYEQYF.

The J gene is TRBJ2-5, the V gene TRBV9, with TRBD2 matching 12 bases. This CDR3 spans 17 amino acids. The germline V gene encodes CDR1 SGDLS and CDR2 YYNGEE. With 0 bases clipped from V and 4 bases from J, the junction kept 7 bases outside the gene matches. CDR3 sequence reads: CASSVASGRASGETQYF. Here the CDR3 DNA reads TGTGCCAGCAGCGTAGCTAGCGGGAGGGCCTCGGGAGAGACCCAGTACTTC.

The chain is built from TRBV25-1 and TRBJ2-7; TRBD2 is a possible D gene (5 bases). CDR1 and CDR2 (germline): MGHDK, SYGVNS. V dropped 1 base and J dropped 6 bases, with 10 bases sitting between them. CDR3 length: 13 amino acids. The CDR3 here is CASSESGFTEQYF. As DNA, the CDR3 is TGTGCCAGCAGTGAATCGGGATTTACCGAGCAGTACTTC.

The CDR3 loop is CASSQEEGEQFF. The CDR3 DNA sequence: TGTGCCAGCAGCCAAGAAGAGGGGGAGCAGTTCTTC. The V gene is TRBV4-2, the J gene TRBJ2-1; perhaps D is TRBD1 or TRBD2 (5 bases each). Trimming removed 0 bases at V and 10 bases at J, with 7 bases between. Germline CDR1 reads LGHNA; CDR2 reads YNFKEQ. CDR3 length: 12 residues.

This chain uses TRBV10-3 with TRBJ2-1; D gene unclear. Germline CDR1 reads ENHRY; CDR2 reads SYGVKD. The CDR3 runs to 14 residues. V lost 3 bases and J 5 bases, leaving 11 bases between the germline ends. Written as DNA, the CDR3 is TGTGCCATCAGTGAAAGGCAGGAGAACAATGAGCAGTTCTTC. It translates to CAISERQENNEQFF.

This clone was detected once. V is TRBV7-3 and J is TRBJ2-5, with D possibly matching TRBD1 (5 bases). The CDR3 runs to 17 residues. CDR1 and CDR2 (germline): SGHTA, FQGTGA. Trimming took 5 bases from V and 7 from J, leaving 26 bases between them. The CDR3, as DNA: TGTGCCAGCAGCCCAGACCAGCAAACCCAGGGAATGGGGACCCAGTACTTC. Its translation: CASSPDQQTQGMGTQYF.

The chain couples TRBV30 to TRBJ1-1; possible D gene TRBD1, 5 bases. This CDR3 region has 13 residues. Trimming cost V 7 bases and J 3 bases, with 15 bases left between them. Germline CDR1 GTSNPN, CDR2 SVGIG (reference sequence). The CDR3 nucleotides are TGTGCCTCCCTCCCCGACAGAGACACTGAAGCTTTCTTT. It specifies CASLPDRDTEAFF.

The V gene is TRBV12-2, the J gene TRBJ2-7. TRBV12-2 constitutes a pseudogene. The length of the CDR3 is 15 residues. In DNA form, the CDR3 reads TGTGCAAGTCGCTCTGACCCATCCTGGGTTTCCGAGCAGTACTTC. Its protein product is CASRSDPSWVSEQYF.

The gene calls are TRBV5-1 and TRBJ2-6; possible D gene TRBD1, 6 bases. The germline V gene has CDR1 SGHRS and CDR2 YFSETQ. The CDR3 is made up of 15 amino acids. Between the trimmed V and J ends, which lost 4 bases and 0 bases, there was a span of 8 bases. CDR3 DNA: TGCGCCAGCAGCGACAGGTCCTCTGGGGCCAACGTCCTGACTTTC. This codes for CASSDRSSGANVLTF.